This TCR beta chain was documented in a study of blood T cell repertoires in COVID-19. Study-level information: Samples came from the United States, Italy and Spain, spanning acute and convalescent COVID-19. From T cells, B-cell-depleted T cells, or PBMCs came the material, which was cDNA or gDNA.

As handled by the study authors: It was from reference gene primer amplification that nucleated cell counts were estimated. Method: immunoSEQ multiplex PCR; TCRdb's copy keeps in-frame clones and lacks some. The V and J calls and clone size were taken over from that table, and D and trimming were inferred from the DNA. The table lists over 150,000 clones, approximately 84% of them singletons. This CDR3 has 16 amino acids. The V end lost 8 bases, the J end lost 0 bases, and 19 bases lay between the germline ends. Germline CDR1 MNHEY, CDR2 SMNVEV (reference sequence). The sequence came from a human donor with acute or convalescent COVID-19. The donor label of this sample is uncertain. Sequenced: peripheral blood. This chain uses TRBV27 with TRBJ1-1; a possible D gene is TRBD1 (5 bases). In DNA, the CDR3 is TGTGCCAGCTCTTTGGGGCGAGGAACCATGAACACTGAAGCTTTCTTT. It specifies CASSLGRGTMNTEAFF.